This entry describes one T cell receptor (beta chain). Its target is not known. The read terminates 3 residues ahead of where the CDR3 ends, so the germline J gene completes it. These data come from a study of T cells in women clearing cervical HPV infection. Study at large: Case blood was drawn when the lesion was first found; control blood after infection became undetectable. Study-wide points: Cases and controls were distinguished at AUC over 0.75 by richness and V genes. CIN3+ cases had significantly higher TCR richness than controls; evenness did not differ.

The protocol was immunoSEQ multiplex PCR, while the TCRdb copy is restricted to in-frame clones and leaves out a portion. Its listing shows 36,000 or so clones. V trimming: 6 bases; J trimming: 6 bases; junction bases outside the gene matches: 13. Germline-derived CDR1 and CDR2 are MNHEY and SVGEGT. This CDR3 has 16 residues. The chain employs TRBV6-2 or TRBV6-3 and TRBJ1-5, with 8 bases matching TRBD1. This receptor was identified in a woman between 18 and 70 years old with a cervical HPV16 infection that either progressed to CIN3+ or cleared (not recorded which). The sample comprised blood buffy coat. The CDR3 here is CASRPPGQETGQPQHF. CDR3 DNA (partial): TGTGCCAGCAGGCCTCCGGGACAGGAGACCGGTCAGCCC.